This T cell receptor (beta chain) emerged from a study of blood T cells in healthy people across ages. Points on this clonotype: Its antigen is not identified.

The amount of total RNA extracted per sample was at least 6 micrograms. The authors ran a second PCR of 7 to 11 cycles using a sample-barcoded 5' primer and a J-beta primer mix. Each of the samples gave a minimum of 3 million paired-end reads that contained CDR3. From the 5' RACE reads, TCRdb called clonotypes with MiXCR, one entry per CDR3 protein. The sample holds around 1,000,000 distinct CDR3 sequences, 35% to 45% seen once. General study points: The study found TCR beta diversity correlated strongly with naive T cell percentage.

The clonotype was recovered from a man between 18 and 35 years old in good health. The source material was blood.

CDR3 coding DNA: TGTGCCAGCAGCCTAACAGGGGGTTCAGAGACCCAGTACTTC. Its translation: CASSLTGGSETQYF. The V call is TRBV9, the J call TRBJ2-7; TRBD1 aligns across 8 bases. The J call may be wrong; the DNA end is better matched by TRBJ2-5. Germline V gene lookup returns CDR1 SGDLS and CDR2 YYNGEE. This CDR3 contains 14 residues.